A selection of T cell receptor beta chains follows, all from one sample in a study of T-cell reconstitution after alpha-beta-depleted transplantation in children. MiXCR, run by TCRdb on the PCR reads, gives a single entry per CDR3 protein. The sample holds some 180,000 distinct CDR3 sequences; approximately 6.9% are singletons and the top ten take just over 5.5%. The starting material was PBMCs, obtained before TCRalphabeta/CD19-depleted stem cell transplant. The receptor set was obtained from a boy younger than 10 with acute lymphoblastic leukemia, due to receive a stem cell transplant. The CDR3 runs from the conserved cysteine through the conserved F or W. D genes are given only for firm matches.

.,TRBV5-1,14,CASSYGQARGEQFF
.,TRBV27,13,CASSIRQSYEQYF
TRBD2,TRBV11-2,16,CASSLGASGNQETQYF
.,TRBV7-6,16,CASSPRPLAQAYEQYF
.,TRBV11-2,15,CASRPVARNTGELFF
.,TRBV9,15,CASSATKSSGRPLHF
TRBD1,TRBV5-1,16,CASSTWRGQGLGGYTF
TRBD2,TRBV5-1,15,CASSLASGVYNEQFF
TRBD2,TRBV20-1,16,CSARVKLAGFTDTQYF
.,TRBV29-1,12,CSVFSTNEKLFF
.,TRBV5-1,14,CASSPGQINAGYTF
.,TRBV7-3,14,CASSLGSQGYEQYF
TRBD1,TRBV4-3,18,CASSHGLTGTGPNTEAFF
TRBD1,TRBV27,16,CASSPRGTDFYNEQFF
.,TRBV5-1,16,CASSQYLGPTNSPLHF
.,TRBV5-5,14,CASSPAGTVDIQYF
TRBD1,TRBV5-5,15,CASRRGQGGGNTIYF
.,TRBV21-1,15,CASSQRTGSFYEQYF
.,TRBV20-1,14,CSARLQGRLNEQYF
.,TRBV7-8,14,CASSEDPGGQPQHF
.,TRBV7-8,13,CASSLALNEKLFF
TRBD2,TRBV20-1,16,CSARLPLIAGGNEQFF
TRBD1,TRBV2,14,CASSEDRGPTEAFF
.,TRBV7-9,13,CASSFALAYGYTF
.,TRBV2,14,CASREDSNTGELFF
TRBD2,TRBV28,17,CASSSSGGAVTTDTQYF